Sequencing of this T cell receptor beta chain was carried out in a study of T cells in women clearing cervical HPV infection. MY09/MY11 PCR detected cervical HPV DNA; dot-blot assigned genotypes. Overall study findings and caveats: Richness plus V gene abundances separated cases from controls with AUC roughly 0.83.

There are 15 residues in the CDR3. Germline CDR1 KGHSH, CDR2 LQKENI. Some clones are missing from TCRdb's copy, which holds only in-frame ones; the method was immunoSEQ multiplex PCR. The sample data list about 24,000 clones. Concerning this clone: The antigen remains undetermined. The read ends 3 residues early relative to the CDR3; the germline J gene fills the gap.

The sequence was collected from a woman between 18 and 70 years old with a cervical HPV16 infection that either progressed to CIN3+ or cleared (not recorded which). The V and J genes are TRBV18 and TRBJ1-1, with 8 bases identical to TRBD1. Sequencing was carried out using blood buffy coat. Here the CDR3 reads CASAGQGMQQETAFF. The CDR3 DNA, read in part, is TGTGCCAGCGCCGGACAGGGAATGCAGCAAGAGACA.